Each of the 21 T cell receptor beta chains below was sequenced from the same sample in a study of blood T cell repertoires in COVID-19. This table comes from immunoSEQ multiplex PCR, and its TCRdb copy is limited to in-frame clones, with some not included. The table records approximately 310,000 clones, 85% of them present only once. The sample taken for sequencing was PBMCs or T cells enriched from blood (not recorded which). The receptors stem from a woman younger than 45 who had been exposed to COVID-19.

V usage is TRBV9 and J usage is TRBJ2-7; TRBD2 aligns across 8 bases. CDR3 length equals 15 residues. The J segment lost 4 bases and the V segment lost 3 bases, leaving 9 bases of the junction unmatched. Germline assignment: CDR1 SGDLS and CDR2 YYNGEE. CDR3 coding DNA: TGTGCCAGCAGCGCTACCGGAAGCGGGGGTTACGAGCAGTACTTC. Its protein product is CASSATGSGGYEQYF.

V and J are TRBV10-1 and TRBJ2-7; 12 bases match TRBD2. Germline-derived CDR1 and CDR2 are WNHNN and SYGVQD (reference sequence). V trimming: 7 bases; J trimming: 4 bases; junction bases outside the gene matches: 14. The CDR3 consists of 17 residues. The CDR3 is CASTHEKKTSGRYEQYF. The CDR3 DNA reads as TGCGCCAGCACTCATGAGAAAAAGACTAGCGGGAGATACGAGCAGTACTTC.

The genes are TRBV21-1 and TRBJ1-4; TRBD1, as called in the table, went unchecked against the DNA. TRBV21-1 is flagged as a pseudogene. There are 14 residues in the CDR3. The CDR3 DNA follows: TGTGCCAGCAGCAGGGACACAACTAATGAAAAACTGTTTTTT. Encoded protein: CASSRDTTNEKLFF.

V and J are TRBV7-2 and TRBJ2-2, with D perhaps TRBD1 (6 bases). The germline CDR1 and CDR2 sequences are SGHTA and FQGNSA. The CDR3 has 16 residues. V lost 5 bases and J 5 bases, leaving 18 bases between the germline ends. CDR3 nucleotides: TGTGCCAGCAGCGAGCCGGGACAAACGACGACCGGGGAGCTGTTTTTT. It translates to CASSEPGQTTTGELFF.

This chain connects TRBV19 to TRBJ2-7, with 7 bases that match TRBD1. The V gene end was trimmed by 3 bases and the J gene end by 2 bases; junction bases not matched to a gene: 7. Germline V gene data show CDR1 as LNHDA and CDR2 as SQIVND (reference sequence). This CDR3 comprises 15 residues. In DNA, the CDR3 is TGTGCCAGTAGTATGCAGACAGGGAAAGCCTACGAGCAGTACTTC. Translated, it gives CASSMQTGKAYEQYF.

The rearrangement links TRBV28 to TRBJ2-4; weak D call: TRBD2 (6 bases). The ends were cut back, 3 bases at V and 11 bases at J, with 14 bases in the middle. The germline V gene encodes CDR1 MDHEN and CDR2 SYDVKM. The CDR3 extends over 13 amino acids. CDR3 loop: CASSFSRGLVQYF. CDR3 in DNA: TGTGCCAGCAGTTTTTCGCGGGGACTGGTTCAGTACTTC.

CDR3 in DNA: TGTGCCAGTAGTAAGGGACACCAGATGGGGTCGTATCAGCCCCAGCATTTT. Its protein is CASSKGHQMGSYQPQHF. This chain links TRBV19 with TRBJ1-5, with a tentative D call TRBD1 (6 bases). V gave up 4 bases and J gave up 5 bases, with 21 bases separating them. The CDR3 spans 17 residues. The germline V gene has CDR1 LNHDA and CDR2 SQIVND (reference sequence).

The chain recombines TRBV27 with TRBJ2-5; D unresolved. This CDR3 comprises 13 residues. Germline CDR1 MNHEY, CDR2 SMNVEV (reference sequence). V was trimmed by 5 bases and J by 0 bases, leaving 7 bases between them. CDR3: CASSPYNQETQYF. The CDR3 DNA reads TGTGCCAGCAGTCCATACAACCAAGAGACCCAGTACTTC.

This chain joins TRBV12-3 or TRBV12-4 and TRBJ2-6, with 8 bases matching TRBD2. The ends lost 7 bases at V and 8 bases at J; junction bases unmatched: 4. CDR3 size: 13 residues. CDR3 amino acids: CASTQRGTNVLTF. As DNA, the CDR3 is TGTGCCAGCACCCAGCGGGGGACCAACGTCCTGACTTTC.

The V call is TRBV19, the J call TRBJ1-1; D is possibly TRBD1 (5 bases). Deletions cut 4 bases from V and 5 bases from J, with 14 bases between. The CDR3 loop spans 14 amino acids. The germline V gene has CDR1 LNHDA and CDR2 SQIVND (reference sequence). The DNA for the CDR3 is TGTGCCAGTAGTAGAGTCGGACGGGGGACTGAAGCTTTCTTT. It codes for CASSRVGRGTEAFF.

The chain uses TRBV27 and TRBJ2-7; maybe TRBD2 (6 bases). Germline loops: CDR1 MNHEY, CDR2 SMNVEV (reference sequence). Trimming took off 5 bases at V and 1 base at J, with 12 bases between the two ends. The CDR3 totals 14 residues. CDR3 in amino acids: CASSPRRESYEQYF. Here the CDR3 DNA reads TGTGCCAGCAGTCCTCGGAGGGAATCCTACGAGCAGTACTTC.

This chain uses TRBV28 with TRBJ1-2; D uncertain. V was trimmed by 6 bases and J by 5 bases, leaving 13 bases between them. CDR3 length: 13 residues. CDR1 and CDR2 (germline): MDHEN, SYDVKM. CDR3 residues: CASRAPTGYGYTF. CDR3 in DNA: TGTGCCAGCAGGGCCCCGACGGGGTATGGCTACACCTTC.

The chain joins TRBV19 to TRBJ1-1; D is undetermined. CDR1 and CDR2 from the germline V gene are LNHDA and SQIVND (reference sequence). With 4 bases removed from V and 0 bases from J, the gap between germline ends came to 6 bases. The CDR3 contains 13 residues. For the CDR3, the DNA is TGTGCCAGTAGTAGCTATATGAACACTGAAGCTTTCTTT. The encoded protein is CASSSYMNTEAFF.

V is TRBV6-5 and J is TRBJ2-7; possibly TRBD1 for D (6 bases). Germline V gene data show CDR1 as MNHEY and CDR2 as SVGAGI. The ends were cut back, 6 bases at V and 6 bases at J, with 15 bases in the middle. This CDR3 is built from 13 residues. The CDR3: CASRRKQGTEQYF. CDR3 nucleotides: TGTGCCAGCAGGCGCAAACAGGGTACCGAGCAGTACTTC.

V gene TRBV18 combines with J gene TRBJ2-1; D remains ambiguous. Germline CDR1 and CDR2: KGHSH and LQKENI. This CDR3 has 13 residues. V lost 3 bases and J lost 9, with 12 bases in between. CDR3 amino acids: CASSPPTGAEQFF. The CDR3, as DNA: TGTGCCAGCTCACCCCCCACGGGTGCTGAGCAGTTCTTC. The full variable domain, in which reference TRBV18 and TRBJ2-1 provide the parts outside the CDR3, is NAGVMQNPRHLVRRRGQEARLRCSPMKGHSHVYWYRQLPEEGLKFMVYLQKENIIDESGMPKERFSAEFPKEGPSILRIQQVVRGDSAAYFCASSPPTGAEQFFGPGTRLTVL.

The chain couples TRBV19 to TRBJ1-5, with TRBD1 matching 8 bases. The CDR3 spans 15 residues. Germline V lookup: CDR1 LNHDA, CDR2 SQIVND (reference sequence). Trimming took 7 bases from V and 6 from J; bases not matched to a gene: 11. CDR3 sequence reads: CASTTDREGVQPQHF. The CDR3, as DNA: TGTGCCAGTACTACGGACAGGGAGGGGGTTCAGCCCCAGCATTTT.

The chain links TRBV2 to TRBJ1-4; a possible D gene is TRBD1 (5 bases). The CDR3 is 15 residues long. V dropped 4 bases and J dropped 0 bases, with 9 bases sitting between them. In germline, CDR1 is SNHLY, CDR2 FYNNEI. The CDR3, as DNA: TGTGCCAGCAGTGGTGGACATTCAACTAATGAAAAACTGTTTTTT. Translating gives CASSGGHSTNEKLFF.

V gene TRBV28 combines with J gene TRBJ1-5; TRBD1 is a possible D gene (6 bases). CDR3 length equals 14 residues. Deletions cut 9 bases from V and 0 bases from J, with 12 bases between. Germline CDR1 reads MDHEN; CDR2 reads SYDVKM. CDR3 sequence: CASRTGSSNQPQHF. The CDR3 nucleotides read TGTGCCAGTCGAACAGGGAGTAGCAATCAGCCCCAGCATTTT.

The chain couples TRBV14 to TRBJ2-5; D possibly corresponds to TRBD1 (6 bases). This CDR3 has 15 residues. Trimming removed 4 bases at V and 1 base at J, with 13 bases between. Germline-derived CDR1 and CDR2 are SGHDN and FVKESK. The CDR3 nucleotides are TGTGCCAGCAGCCGTACCGGGACAATCCAAGAGACCCAGTACTTC. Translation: CASSRTGTIQETQYF.

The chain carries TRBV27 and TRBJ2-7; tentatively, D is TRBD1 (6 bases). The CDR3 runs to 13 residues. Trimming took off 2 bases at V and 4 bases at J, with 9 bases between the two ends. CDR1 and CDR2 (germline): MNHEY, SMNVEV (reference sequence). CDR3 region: CASSLTGLYEQYF. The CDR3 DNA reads TGTGCCAGCAGTTTAACAGGGCTTTACGAGCAGTACTTC.

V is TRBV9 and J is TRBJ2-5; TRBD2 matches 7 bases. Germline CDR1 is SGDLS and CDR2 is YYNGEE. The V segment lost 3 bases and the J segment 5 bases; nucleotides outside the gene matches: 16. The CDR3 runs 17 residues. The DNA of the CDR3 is TGTGCCAGCAGCGCTGATTGGGCGAGCGGGGCCGGGGAGACCCAGTACTTC. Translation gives CASSADWASGAGETQYF. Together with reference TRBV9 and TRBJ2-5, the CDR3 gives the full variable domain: DSGVTQTPKHLITATGQRVTLRCSPRSGDLSVYWYQQSLDQGLQFLIQYYNGEERAKGNILERFSAQQFPDLHSELNLSSLELGDSALYFCASSADWASGAGETQYFGPGTRLLVL.